Reported below is one T cell receptor (beta chain). What it binds is unknown. Clones were read by immunoSEQ multiplex PCR, and TCRdb kept only the in-frame ones, dropping some. The table shows 100,000 to 120,000 clones, with 70% to 90% occurring only once. These data originate in a study of cytomegalovirus exposure and HLA in healthy donors. Germline-derived CDR1 and CDR2 are SGHVS and FNYEAQ. V trimming: 1 base; J trimming: 0 bases; junction bases outside the gene matches: 2. The CDR3 contains 15 residues. Whole-study findings and limits: It was approximately 170 TCR beta chains that were listed as cytomegalovirus-associated. First-cohort TCR clusters were later found to tend to co-occur in the approximately 120 validation repertoires.

V usage is TRBV7-6 and J usage is TRBJ2-7; 8 bases match TRBD1. The source of this sequence is a woman under 30 in good health and CMV-seropositive. Sequenced sample: PBMCs. The CDR3: CASSLEGTGSYEQYF. The CDR3 nucleotides read TGTGCCAGCAGCTTAGAAGGGACAGGCTCCTACGAGCAGTACTTC.